This TCR beta chain appears in the sequencing data of a study of identical twins. Unique molecular identifiers were present on the cDNA, which also gained a universal primer site by template switching. TCRdb reanalysed the 5' RACE reads using MiXCR and keeps one entry per CDR3 protein. The sample comprises around 100,000 distinct CDR3 sequences, 5.9% of which are singletons, and 9.5% to 15% rests with the top ten. Study-level points and caveats: Cord blood's abundant beta clonotypes had fewer insertions, unlike memory repertoires.

The CDR3 has 11 amino acids. Germline CDR1 MNHNY, CDR2 SVGAGI (reference sequence). V was clipped by 7 bases and J by 8 bases, with 8 bases between them. Turning to this clonotype: Its antigen is unidentified.

The chain employs TRBV6-6 and TRBJ1-4, with no clear D. Sequencing input: memory T cells sorted from blood. The TCR originated in a woman aged 45 to 65 in good health. The CDR3 nucleotides read TGTGCCAGCACCTTGGCGGAAAAACTGTTTTTT. It encodes CASTLAEKLFF.